A selection of T cell receptor beta chains follows, all from one sample in a study of cytomegalovirus exposure and HLA in healthy donors. Method: immunoSEQ multiplex PCR; TCRdb's copy keeps in-frame clones and lacks some. Of tens of thousands of clones in the sample, 84% were seen once. Sequenced sample: PBMCs. These receptor sequences come from a woman aged 18-35 years in good health and CMV-seropositive. Both conserved end residues are part of each CDR3. Fields, in order: CDR3 length, J gene, D gene, clone size, V gene, CDR3 protein, CDR3 DNA. A D gene is named only where the DNA matches it firmly. Size values are once, few and many counts, or a class for expanded clones, and some rows have none.

>14|TRBJ1-1|NA|NA|TRBV10-3
CAISPSSFLTEAFF
TGTGCCATCAGCCCGAGTAGTTTTCTCACTGAAGCTTTCTTT
>19|TRBJ2-5|TRBD1|NA|TRBV4-1
CASSQDRVTRDRGLETQYF
TGCGCCAGCAGCCAAGATCGGGTCACCCGGGACAGGGGTTTGGAGACCCAGTACTTC
>15|TRBJ1-1|NA|NA|TRBV27
CASSWQGGVNTEAFF
TGTGCCAGCAGTTGGCAAGGGGGGGTGAACACTGAAGCTTTCTTT
>13|TRBJ2-1|NA|NA|TRBV29-1
CSVEAEVYNEQFF
TGCAGCGTTGAAGCGGAGGTCTACAATGAGCAGTTCTTC
>14|TRBJ1-3|NA|NA|TRBV25-1
CASSDGTSGNTIYF
TGTGCCAGCAGTGATGGGACATCCGGAAACACCATATATTTT
>13|TRBJ1-5|NA|NA|TRBV6-5
CASSYYKNQPQHF
TGTGCCAGCAGTTACTATAAAAATCAGCCCCAGCATTTT
>15|TRBJ1-1|TRBD1|NA|TRBV30
CAWSPPGGLNTEAFF
TGTGCCTGGAGCCCCCCAGGGGGTCTCAACACTGAAGCTTTCTTT
>17|TRBJ1-4|TRBD1|NA|TRBV7-9
CASSPVTGVVANEKLFF
TGTGCCAGCAGCCCCGTAACAGGGGTTGTTGCTAATGAAAAACTGTTTTTT
>13|TRBJ1-1|NA|once|TRBV7-9
CASSLGQRSEAFF
TGTGCCAGCAGCTTGGGGCAGAGATCTGAAGCTTTCTTT
>13|TRBJ1-1|NA|NA|TRBV6-5
CASSYGWETEAFF
TGTGCCAGCAGTTATGGGTGGGAGACTGAAGCTTTCTTT
>18|TRBJ2-5|NA|NA|TRBV5-1
CASSLVRVGSGLRETQYF
TGCGCCAGCAGCTTGGTAAGGGTTGGTAGCGGCCTAAGAGAGACCCAGTACTTC
>13|TRBJ2-3|NA|NA|TRBV11-3
CASSLEGADTQYF
TGTGCCAGCAGCTTAGAAGGGGCAGATACGCAGTATTTT
>15|TRBJ1-4|TRBD1|NA|TRBV10-3
CAISESWTGDEKLFF
TGTGCCATCAGTGAGTCTTGGACAGGGGATGAAAAACTGTTTTTT
>18|TRBJ2-3|TRBD2|NA|TRBV4-2
CASSQDFGLAGTLDTQYF
TGTGCCAGCAGCCAAGATTTCGGACTAGCGGGGACACTAGATACGCAGTATTTT
>19|TRBJ2-2|TRBD2|NA|TRBV5-1
CASSLTLILASGSTGELFF
TGCGCCAGCAGCTTGACACTGATTCTCGCTAGCGGGAGCACCGGGGAGCTGTTTTTT
>13|TRBJ2-2|NA|NA|TRBV5-1
CASSLAVTGELFF
TGCGCCAGCAGCTTGGCGGTCACCGGGGAGCTGTTTTTT
>13|TRBJ1-2|NA|few|TRBV9
CASSDQGYYGYTF
TGTGCCAGCAGCGATCAGGGGTACTATGGCTACACCTTC
>16|TRBJ1-1|TRBD1|NA|TRBV9
CASSKALGQGNTEAFF
TGTGCCAGCAGCAAAGCCCTGGGACAGGGAAACACTGAAGCTTTCTTT
>13|TRBJ2-5|TRBD2|few|TRBV30
CAGTLAGGETQYF
TGTGCCGGAACACTAGCGGGCGGGGAGACCCAGTACTTC
>11|TRBJ2-7|NA|NA|TRBV20-1
CSARRDYEQYF
TGCAGTGCTAGAAGAGACTACGAGCAGTACTTC
>18|TRBJ2-2|TRBD2|NA|TRBV18
CASSRQAQLAGDTGELFF
TGTGCCAGCTCACGACAAGCCCAACTAGCGGGGGACACCGGGGAGCTGTTTTTT
>14|TRBJ2-7|TRBD1|NA|TRBV5-1
CASSLGGGVDEQYF
TGCGCCAGCAGCTTGGGAGGGGGCGTGGACGAGCAGTACTTC
>15|TRBJ1-1|NA|NA|TRBV5-4
CASSFGQFKNTEAFF
TGTGCCAGCAGCTTTGGGCAATTTAAGAACACTGAAGCTTTCTTT
>16|TRBJ2-5|TRBD1|NA|TRBV2
CASIKGGRGKGETQYF
TGTGCCAGCATCAAGGGTGGCAGGGGGAAGGGTGAGACCCAGTACTTC
>12|TRBJ1-2|NA|NA|TRBV2
CASSEARSQNTF
TGTGCCAGCAGTGAAGCAAGAAGCCAAAACACCTTC
>15|TRBJ1-4|TRBD1|once|TRBV5-1
CASSTQTGEGEKLFF
TGCGCCAGCAGCACCCAGACAGGGGAGGGTGAAAAACTGTTTTTT
>15|TRBJ2-7|NA|NA|TRBV4-1
CASSVSEETAYEQYF
TGCGCCAGCAGTGTCAGCGAGGAGACGGCCTACGAGCAGTACTTC
>17|TRBJ1-1|TRBD1|once|TRBV9
CASSKRSTGDLNTEAFF
TGTGCCAGCAGCAAACGGTCGACAGGGGACTTGAACACTGAAGCTTTCTTT
>16|TRBJ2-1|TRBD2|few|TRBV2
CASTASRTSGRWEQFF
TGTGCCAGCACCGCCTCTCGGACTAGCGGGAGATGGGAGCAGTTCTTC
>13|TRBJ2-1|NA|NA|TRBV5-6
CASSLYSYNEQFF
TGTGCCAGCAGCTTATATTCCTACAATGAGCAGTTCTTC
>14|TRBJ1-1|NA|NA|TRBV7-9
CASSFFASNTEAFF
TGTGCCAGCAGCTTCTTTGCCAGTAATACTGAAGCTTTCTTT
>14|TRBJ1-1|NA|NA|TRBV25-1
CASSRPSGGTEAFF
TGTGCCAGCAGTAGACCAAGCGGGGGCACTGAAGCTTTCTTT
>15|TRBJ1-5|NA|NA|TRBV11-2
CASSPTWGGNQPQHF
TGTGCCAGCAGCCCTACCTGGGGAGGCAATCAGCCCCAGCATTTT
>15|TRBJ1-1|NA|NA|TRBV5-6
CASSSLDRMNTEAFF
TGTGCCAGCAGCTCCCTCGACAGAATGAACACTGAAGCTTTCTTT
>16|TRBJ2-1|NA|NA|TRBV19
CASSMGSAGSYNEQFF
TGTGCCAGTAGTATGGGTTCGGCGGGATCCTACAATGAGCAGTTCTTC
>14|TRBJ1-5|NA|NA|TRBV6-1
CASRVRGTGQPQHF
TGTGCCAGCAGAGTTCGGGGAACGGGTCAGCCCCAGCATTTT
>16|TRBJ2-6|NA|NA|TRBV5-5
CASSSIGGSGANVLTF
TGTGCCAGCAGCTCCATAGGGGGCTCTGGGGCCAACGTCCTGACTTTC
>16|TRBJ1-1|NA|NA|TRBV18
CASSPPSGSRSTEAFF
TGTGCCAGCTCACCACCCTCAGGGTCAAGGAGCACTGAAGCTTTCTTT
>14|TRBJ1-2|NA|few|TRBV5-6
CASRGNGIHYGYTF
TGTGCCAGCAGGGGAAACGGGATTCACTATGGCTACACCTTC
>14|TRBJ2-7|NA|NA|TRBV27
CASSLTTGTYEQYF
TGTGCCAGCAGTCTAACGACAGGAACCTACGAGCAGTACTTC
>19|TRBJ2-5|TRBD2|NA|TRBV4-2
CASSPLGVASGGARETQYF
TGTGCCAGCAGCCCCCTAGGGGTTGCTAGCGGGGGGGCGAGGGAGACCCAGTACTTC
>13|TRBJ2-7|NA|once|TRBV16
CASSQEGTYEQYF
TGTGCCAGCAGCCAAGAAGGGACTTACGAGCAGTACTTC
>14|TRBJ2-2|NA|NA|TRBV7-3
CASSLAGNTGELFF
TGTGCCAGCAGCTTAGCGGGAAACACCGGGGAGCTGTTTTTT